This T cell receptor beta chain derives from a study of lymphopenia after photon versus proton radiotherapy. The data were produced by immunoSEQ multiplex PCR, yet TCRdb's version contains in-frame clones alone and is incomplete. This repertoire shows 68,000 or so clones, roughly 93% found once; its top ten account for approximately 2.9%. Study-level points and caveats: Only patients who died were analyzed for survival; proton advantage is unproven. In patients who died, overall survival fell as post-nadir TCR diversity dropped more. Photon-treated patients lost naive T cells and TCR diversity; proton-treated stayed stable. After lymphocyte nadir, photon-treated repertoires showed oligoclonal expansion, especially CD8+ Temra.

This clone showed up just once. Its antigen is unknown. The TCR comes from a woman in her sixties or seventies with pancreatic cancer. The sequences come from peripheral blood, collected from a patient treated with photon-based radiotherapy.

Written as DNA, the CDR3 is TGTGCCAGCAGCAAGCTAGCGGGGGTGCGATACAATGAGCAGTTCTTC. It is translated as CASSKLAGVRYNEQFF. The chain uses TRBV21-1 and TRBJ2-1; TRBD2 is the table's D call, not checked against the DNA. TRBV21-1 is reported as a pseudogene. This CDR3 has 16 amino acids.